This T cell receptor (beta chain) was identified in a study of T cell changes during pregnancy in multiple sclerosis. V gave up 5 bases and J gave up 3 bases; unmatched junction bases: 6. The CDR3 totals 16 residues. Per the germline V gene, CDR1 is LNHDA and CDR2 is SQIVND (reference sequence). Measured with immunoSEQ multiplex PCR; TCRdb has only the in-frame clones, and not every one. The sample carries 30,000 to 35,000 clones, 90% recorded once. The sequenced sample was CD4+ T cells from peripheral blood mononuclear cells, obtained in the second trimester of pregnancy. This sequence originates from a female donor in good health, enrolled as a control in a pregnancy study. V is TRBV19 and J is TRBJ2-1; 11 nucleotides match TRBD2. CDR3 DNA sequence: TGTGCCAGTAGTGGCCGACTAGCGGGGTTCTACAATGAGCAGTTCTTC. Translation gives CASSGRLAGFYNEQFF.